This passage covers 6 T cell receptor beta chains from one sample sequenced in a study of blood T cell repertoires in COVID-19. Sequencing used immunoSEQ multiplex PCR; TCRdb keeps in-frame clones, though not all of them. Of under 350,000 clones in the sample, roughly 86% were seen once. The sequenced material came from PBMCs or T cells enriched from blood (not recorded which). The receptors come from a woman in her sixties or seventies who had recovered from COVID-19.

This chain links TRBV5-6 with TRBJ1-4, with 8 bases that match TRBD1. The CDR3 runs 15 residues. Germline lookup yields CDR1 SGHDT and CDR2 YYEEEE. Trimming removed 2 bases from V and 2 bases from J; junction bases left unmatched: 2. The DNA for the CDR3 is TGTGCCAGCAGCTTTCAGGGGGCCACTAATGAAAAACTGTTTTTT. Translated: CASSFQGATNEKLFF.

This sequence joins TRBV30 and TRBJ2-7; 7 nucleotides agree with TRBD1. From germline, CDR1 is GTSNPN and CDR2 SVGIG (reference sequence). The CDR3 is 13 residues long. Trimming at V came to 2 bases and at J to 7 bases, leaving 8 bases not matched to a gene. CDR3 DNA sequence: TGTGCCTGGAGTAGTGGGACAGCAAGAGAGCAGTACTTC. Residues: CAWSSGTAREQYF.

The rearrangement uses TRBV28 and TRBJ2-1, with 8 positions matching TRBD1. Per the germline V gene, CDR1 is MDHEN and CDR2 is SYDVKM. This CDR3 is 14 amino acids long. The trim removed 2 bases at V and 7 bases at J, leaving 4 bases unmatched. As DNA, the CDR3 is TGTGCCAGCAGTTTACAGGGGGCTAGAAATGAGCAGTTCTTC. This codes for CASSLQGARNEQFF.

The chain employs TRBV2 and TRBJ2-2; 7 nucleotides match TRBD2. Germline V lookup: CDR1 SNHLY, CDR2 FYNNEI. CDR3 length: 14 amino acids. V shed 7 bases, J shed 2 bases, and the junction held 4 bases outside the gene matches. CDR3 bases: TGTGCCAGCATAGGGACTACAAACACCGGGGAGCTGTTTTTT. Protein sequence: CASIGTTNTGELFF.

The chain recombines TRBV10-1 with TRBJ1-1; perhaps TRBD1 as D (5 bases). Between the trimmed V and J ends, which lost 4 bases and 0 bases, there was a span of 6 bases. This CDR3 is 13 amino acids long. The germline V gene encodes CDR1 WNHNN and CDR2 SYGVQD (reference sequence). The CDR3 bases are TGCGCCAGCAGTGCGACAGTGAACACTGAAGCTTTCTTT. Translating gives CASSATVNTEAFF.

This clone was seen just once. This chain links TRBV6-5 with TRBJ2-1; TRBD1 agrees at 8 bases. The ends lost 5 bases at V and 3 bases at J; junction bases unmatched: 3. This CDR3 region has 14 residues. CDR1 is MNHEY and CDR2 is SVGAGI in the germline V gene. The CDR3 sequence is CASSPTGGYNEQFF. The DNA for the CDR3 is TGTGCCAGCAGTCCTACAGGGGGCTACAATGAGCAGTTCTTC.